This T cell receptor beta chain was sequenced in a study of cytomegalovirus exposure and HLA in healthy donors. The PCR used 60 Vbeta and 13 Jbeta primers. The repertoire was sequenced with immunoSEQ multiplex PCR; TCRdb's copy has only in-frame clones and lacks some. The table shows some 130,000 clones, with about 70% occurring only once. Germline V gives CDR1 SNHLY, CDR2 FYNNEI. The germline V and J ends were trimmed by 2 bases and 2 bases, with 9 bases remaining between them. The CDR3 extends over 14 amino acids. Details on this clone: Its antigen is currently unknown.

Study findings and constraints: Some TCR beta chains (over 150 of them) were listed as cytomegalovirus-associated. A missense variant in DCLRE1C was later tied to TCR beta V- and J-gene trimming. Three chains tied to CMV proved CMV antigen-specific in vitro. Segments of the TCR beta V type were, in most cases, productive about 87% or about 30% of the time in an earlier analysis.

Sample: PBMCs. The source of this sequence is a woman in her 40s in good health and CMV-seronegative. This chain connects TRBV2 to TRBJ1-2, with D hard to call. CDR3 in amino acids: CASSEKEGNYGYTF. For the CDR3, the DNA is TGTGCCAGCAGTGAAAAGGAGGGAAACTATGGCTACACCTTC.